These 20 T cell receptor beta chains originate from one sample sequenced in a study of shared clonotypes between healthy human individuals. Clones were sequenced by immunoSEQ multiplex PCR, and TCRdb holds only the in-frame ones, with some missing. The profile shows over 850,000 clones, around 82% of them singletons. The sample taken for sequencing was memory CD4+ T cells from PBMCs. Stated subset: CD45RA-negative fraction. The receptors come from a young man in good health. Some clones in this sample may be carry-over from other donors' samples.

J is TRBJ1-1 and V is TRBV30; no firm D call. Trimming removed 7 bases from V and 0 bases from J, with 6 bases in between. This CDR3 is 11 amino acids long. The germline gives CDR1 GTSNPN, CDR2 SVGIG (reference sequence). The CDR3: CASAMNTEAFF. The CDR3 DNA follows: TGTGCCTCGGCCATGAACACTGAAGCTTTCTTT.

V and J are TRBV5-1 and TRBJ1-1, with 9 bases lining up with TRBD1. Losses at the gene ends were 0 bases for V and 1 base for J; bases not matched to a gene: 10. Germline V gene data show CDR1 as SGHRS and CDR2 as YFSETQ. The CDR3 runs to 18 residues. The CDR3 protein is CASSLAVTGGLGNTEAFF. The CDR3 DNA reads as TGCGCCAGCAGCTTGGCGGTGACAGGGGGATTGGGGAACACTGAAGCTTTCTTT.

The chain recombines TRBV30 with TRBJ1-6; 9 bases map to TRBD1. The CDR3 is made up of 15 amino acids. CDR1 is GTSNPN and CDR2 is SVGIG in the germline V gene (reference sequence). V lost 4 bases to trimming and J lost 10 bases; unmatched junction nucleotides: 11. The CDR3 region is CAWTAPGQGISPLHF. In nucleotides, the CDR3 is TGTGCCTGGACTGCCCCGGGACAGGGAATCTCACCCCTCCACTTT.

This chain connects TRBV2 to TRBJ2-1; D may correspond to TRBD1 or TRBD2 (5 bases each). The CDR3 runs 13 residues. V was clipped by 1 base and J by 6 bases, with 7 bases between them. Germline loops: CDR1 SNHLY, CDR2 FYNNEI. CDR3: CASSEVGVNEQFF. CDR3 coding DNA: TGTGCCAGCAGTGAAGTGGGGGTCAATGAGCAGTTCTTC.

The V call is TRBV5-1, the J call TRBJ2-1, with 10 positions matching TRBD2. The CDR3 is made up of 16 amino acids. Per the germline V gene, CDR1 is SGHRS and CDR2 is YFSETQ. The junction had 7 bases not matched to a gene; V was cut back by 0 bases and J by 7 bases. CDR3 region: CASSLAASGSFNEQFF. The CDR3 DNA sequence: TGCGCCAGCAGCTTGGCGGCTAGCGGGAGTTTTAATGAGCAGTTCTTC.

This chain joins TRBV27 and TRBJ1-5, with D perhaps matching TRBD1 (5 bases). CDR1 and CDR2 from the germline V gene are MNHEY and SMNVEV (reference sequence). The CDR3 runs 15 residues. V lost 8 bases and J lost 0, with 14 bases in between. In DNA form, the CDR3 reads TGTGCCAGCTCTGAAGCGGGGGATAGCAATCAGCCCCAGCATTTT. Amino acid sequence: CASSEAGDSNQPQHF.

Points on this clone: Other DNA sequences in this specimen translate into the identical CDR3. The rearrangement uses TRBV4-3 and TRBJ2-3; D is possibly TRBD1 (6 bases). This CDR3 has 16 amino acids. Germline CDR1 is LGHNA and CDR2 is YSLEER. V was clipped by 1 base and J by 0 bases, with 11 bases between them. Here the CDR3 reads CASSQVAGASTDTQYF. DNA for the CDR3: TGCGCCAGCAGCCAAGTTGCAGGGGCAAGCACAGATACGCAGTATTTT.

The J gene is TRBJ2-7, the V gene TRBV6-5, with D perhaps matching TRBD2 (6 bases). Germline-derived CDR1 and CDR2 are MNHEY and SVGAGI. V lost 2 bases and J lost 0, with 8 bases in between. The CDR3 runs to 14 residues. The CDR3 DNA reads TGTGCCAGCAGTTACGCGGGGTCCTCCTACGAGCAGTACTTC. This translates into CASSYAGSSYEQYF.

The gene calls are TRBV14 and TRBJ2-1; D not certain. Between the trimmed V and J ends, which lost 2 bases and 12 bases, there was a span of 17 bases. The CDR3 consists of 14 residues. The germline V gene encodes CDR1 SGHDN and CDR2 FVKESK. CDR3 protein: CASSQTIRGGGQFF. CDR3 DNA: TGTGCCAGCAGCCAAACAATTAGAGGTGGTGGGCAGTTCTTC.

The chain is built from TRBV20-1 and TRBJ1-2; the D is unclear. CDR3 length: 11 amino acids. Germline CDR1 DFQATT, CDR2 SNEGSKA (reference sequence). V was trimmed by 5 bases and J by 5 bases, leaving 9 bases between them. For the CDR3, the DNA is TGCAGTGCTGTGGATCGTTATGGCTACACCTTC. This codes for CSAVDRYGYTF.

This clone was seen a handful of times. CDR3 residues: CAWSLGGNLYGYTF. DNA of the CDR3: TGTGCCTGGAGTCTGGGAGGGAACCTGTATGGCTACACCTTC. The V call is TRBV30, the J call TRBJ1-2, with D unresolved. CDR1 is GTSNPN, CDR2 SVGIG, per germline (reference sequence). Trimming removed 2 bases at V and 5 bases at J, with 15 bases between. The CDR3 has 14 residues.

The chain carries TRBV2 and TRBJ1-1, with 8 bases lining up with TRBD1. V lost 6 bases and J lost 4; bases outside the gene matches: 10. Germline V lookup: CDR1 SNHLY, CDR2 FYNNEI. The CDR3 totals 15 residues. The CDR3 DNA sequence: TGTGCCAGCAGGCAAGGACAGGGATCGATCACTGAAGCTTTCTTT. Amino acid sequence: CASRQGQGSITEAFF.

This chain connects TRBV19 to TRBJ2-1, with 10 bases matching TRBD1. CDR1 LNHDA and CDR2 SQIVND come from the germline V gene (reference sequence). V dropped 5 bases and J dropped 10; count of bases not matched to a gene: 8. CDR3 length: 14 residues. CDR3 nucleotide sequence: TGTGCCAGTAGTGCCCCGACAGGGGGCGGCGAGCAGTTCTTC. Translating it yields CASSAPTGGGEQFF.

The chain couples TRBV5-6 to TRBJ1-4; 8 bases line up with TRBD1. Trimming cost V 0 bases and J 0 bases; bases outside gene matches: 4. CDR3 length equals 17 residues. In germline, CDR1 is SGHDT, CDR2 YYEEEE. In DNA, the CDR3 is TGTGCCAGCAGCTTGGAGGCAGGGGGCGCAACTAATGAAAAACTGTTTTTT. Its protein product is CASSLEAGGATNEKLFF. Drawing the rest from reference TRBV5-6 and TRBJ1-4, the complete variable domain is DAGVTQSPTHLIKTRGQQVTLRCSPKSGHDTVSWYQQALGQGPQFIFQYYEEEERQRGNFPDRFSGHQFPNYSSELNVNALLLGDSALYLCASSLEAGGATNEKLFFGSGTQLSVL.

In its sample, this clone was seen a few times. The J gene is TRBJ2-3, the V gene TRBV4-2; tentatively, D is TRBD1 (6 bases). The CDR3 consists of 16 residues. V lost 0 bases to trimming and J lost 5 bases, with 15 bases between them. Germline CDR1 is LGHNA and CDR2 is YNFKEQ. The CDR3: CASSQEIQGKGDTQYF. Written as DNA, the CDR3 is TGTGCCAGCAGCCAAGAAATTCAGGGGAAGGGAGATACGCAGTATTTT.

V is TRBV5-1 and J is TRBJ2-1, with 7 bases aligning to TRBD2. CDR1 is SGHRS and CDR2 is YFSETQ in the germline V gene. The CDR3 spans 14 residues. Trimming cost V 5 bases and J 8 bases; bases outside gene matches: 10. The CDR3 region has the DNA TGCGCCAGCAGTCTAGGACTAGTCCTAGATGAGCAGTTCTTC. Its translation is CASSLGLVLDEQFF.

The chain links TRBV5-8 to TRBJ1-1; D not certain. The germline V and J ends were trimmed by 0 bases and 4 bases, with 13 bases remaining between them. From germline, CDR1 is SGHTS and CDR2 YDEGEE. The CDR3 loop spans 15 amino acids. CDR3: CASSLVKGASTEAFF. CDR3 sequence (DNA): TGTGCCAGCAGCTTGGTAAAGGGTGCGTCCACTGAAGCTTTCTTT.

The chain recombines TRBV7-2 with TRBJ2-5, with 8 nucleotides matching TRBD2. Germline-derived CDR1 and CDR2 are SGHTA and FQGNSA. The J segment lost 5 bases and the V segment lost 3 bases, leaving 17 bases of the junction unmatched. The CDR3 extends over 18 amino acids. CDR3 nucleotide sequence: TGTGCCAGCAGCTTCGCCTCGGGTGGACTAGGCGGGAGGGAGACCCAGTACTTC. This translates into CASSFASGGLGGRETQYF.

This clone was counted a single time. V and J are TRBV6-1 and TRBJ1-5, with unresolved D. CDR3 length: 13 amino acids. Germline loops: CDR1 MNHNS, CDR2 SASEGT. The V end was cut by 5 bases, the J end by 5 bases, with 10 bases between. In DNA form, the CDR3 reads TGTGCCAGCAGTTGGCAGATTGATCAGCCCCAGCATTTT. This gives the protein CASSWQIDQPQHF.

Concerning this clone itself: Other DNA sequences of this sample code for an identical CDR3. The rearrangement joins TRBV7-2 to TRBJ2-1, with 7 nucleotides matching TRBD2. This CDR3 is built from 15 residues. V shed 2 bases, J shed 0 bases, and the junction held 1 base outside the gene matches. Germline CDR1 reads SGHTA; CDR2 reads FQGNSA. The CDR3 DNA reads TGTGCCAGCAGCTTAAGCGGGGTCTCCTACAATGAGCAGTTCTTC. This translates into CASSLSGVSYNEQFF. Combining the CDR3 with reference TRBV7-2 and TRBJ2-1 gives the whole variable domain GAGVSQSPSNKVTEKGKDVELRCDPISGHTALYWYRQSLGQGLEFLIYFQGNSAPDKSGLPSDRFSAERTGGSVSTLTIQRTQQEDSAVYLCASSLSGVSYNEQFFGPGTRLTVL.